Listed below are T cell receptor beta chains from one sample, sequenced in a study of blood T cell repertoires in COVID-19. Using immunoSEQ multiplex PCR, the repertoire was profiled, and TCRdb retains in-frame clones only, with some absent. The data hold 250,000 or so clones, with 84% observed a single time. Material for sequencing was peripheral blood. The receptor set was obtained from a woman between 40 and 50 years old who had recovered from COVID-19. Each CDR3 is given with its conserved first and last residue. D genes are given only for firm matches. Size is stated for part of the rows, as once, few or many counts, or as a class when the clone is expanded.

TGTGCCAGCAGGCCTGATAGGACTTTCTACAATGAGCAGTTCTTC | CASRPDRTFYNEQFF | - | TRBJ2-1 | TRBV7-2 | -
TGTGCCAGCAGTGAAGAGGGGGGGATCTACAATGAGCAGTTCTTC | CASSEEGGIYNEQFF | - | TRBJ2-1 | TRBV6-1 | -
TGTGCCATCAGTGAAGGGGGCATGAACACTGAAGCTTTCTTT | CAISEGGMNTEAFF | - | TRBJ1-1 | TRBV10-3 | TRBD1
TGTGCCAGCAGCCAAGGGGGGCAGGATGGCTACACCTTC | CASSQGGQDGYTF | - | TRBJ1-2 | TRBV3-1/TRBV3-2 | -
TGTGCCAGCCTTGGGGACAGGGGATTTGCCGGGGAGCTGTTTTTT | CASLGDRGFAGELFF | - | TRBJ2-2 | TRBV6-5 | TRBD1
TGTGCCAGCAGACCAGGGTTCTCTGGGGCCAACGTCCTGACTTTC | CASRPGFSGANVLTF | - | TRBJ2-6 | TRBV27 | -
TGTGCCAGTAGTATAGGTGGACTTAGACGCAATCAGCCCCAGCATTTT | CASSIGGLRRNQPQHF | - | TRBJ1-5 | TRBV19 | -
TGTGCCAGCAGCCAAGGGGTTAGCGGGGGGGCCCCTGAGCAGTTCTTC | CASSQGVSGGAPEQFF | - | TRBJ2-1 | TRBV3-1/TRBV3-2 | TRBD2
TGTGCCAGCAGTGAACGGAGGACAGCGAAGGCTCAGCCCCAGCATTTT | CASSERRTAKAQPQHF | - | TRBJ1-5 | TRBV6-1 | -
TGTGCCATCAGTGAGTCAACTATGGGGGCTCTGAGCACAGATACGCAGTATTTT | CAISESTMGALSTDTQYF | - | TRBJ2-3 | TRBV10-3 | -
TGTGCCAGCAGTTACAGGGGGCGCAGGACTGAAGCTTTCTTT | CASSYRGRRTEAFF | - | TRBJ1-1 | TRBV28 | TRBD1
TGCGCCAGCAGCTCCCCGGGACTAGCGGGGTCTACAGATACGCAGTATTTT | CASSSPGLAGSTDTQYF | - | TRBJ2-3 | TRBV5-1 | TRBD2
TGTGCCAGCAGCCAGGGACAGGGCACCCTCTGGGGCAATCAGCCCCAGCATTTT | CASSQGQGTLWGNQPQHF | few | TRBJ1-5 | TRBV13 | TRBD1
TGCGCCAGCAGCCAAGGGGACAGCACCTACAATGAGCAGTTCTTC | CASSQGDSTYNEQFF | - | TRBJ2-1 | TRBV4-1 | TRBD1
TGTGCCAGCAGACGGGACAGGATGAACACTGAAGCTTTCTTT | CASRRDRMNTEAFF | few | TRBJ1-1 | TRBV5-4 | TRBD1
TGTGCCAGCAGACGGGGACAGGGTTACGGCTACACCTTC | CASRRGQGYGYTF | - | TRBJ1-2 | TRBV2 | TRBD1
TGTGCCAGCAGTCGTGACAGGGAGGAGGCACCCCTCCACTTT | CASSRDREEAPLHF | - | TRBJ1-6 | TRBV2 | TRBD1
TGCGCCAGCAGCCACCCGGGGGGGGGCGGGGGAGGCACAGATACGCAGTATTTT | CASSHPGGGGGGTDTQYF | - | TRBJ2-3 | TRBV4-1 | TRBD2
TGTGCCACCAGTGTACGGGGGACGCAGTATTTT | CATSVRGTQYF | - | TRBJ2-3 | TRBV24-1 | -
TGTGCCATCAGTGAGCAGGGGGATCAGCCCCAGCATTTT | CAISEQGDQPQHF | - | TRBJ1-5 | TRBV10-3 | TRBD1
TGTGCCAGCAGCTTGAACATAGGGAGTGGAAACACCATATATTTT | CASSLNIGSGNTIYF | - | TRBJ1-3 | TRBV5-5 | -